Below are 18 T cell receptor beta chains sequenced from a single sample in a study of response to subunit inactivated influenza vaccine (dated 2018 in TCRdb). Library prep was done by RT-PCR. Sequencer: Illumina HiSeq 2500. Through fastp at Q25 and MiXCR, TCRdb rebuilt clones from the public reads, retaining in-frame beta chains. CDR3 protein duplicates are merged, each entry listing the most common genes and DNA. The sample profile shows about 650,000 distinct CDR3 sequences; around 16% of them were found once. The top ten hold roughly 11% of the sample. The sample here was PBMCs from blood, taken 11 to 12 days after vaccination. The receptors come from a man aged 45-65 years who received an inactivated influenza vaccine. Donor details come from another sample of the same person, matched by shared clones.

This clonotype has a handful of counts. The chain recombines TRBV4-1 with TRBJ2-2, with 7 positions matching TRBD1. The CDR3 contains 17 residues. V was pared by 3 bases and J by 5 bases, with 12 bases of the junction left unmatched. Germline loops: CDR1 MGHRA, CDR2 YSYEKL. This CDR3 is CASSHAPRGRWTGELFF. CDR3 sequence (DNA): TGCGCCAGCAGCCATGCCCCGAGGGGGCGGTGGACCGGGGAGCTGTTTTTT.

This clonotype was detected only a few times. CDR3 region: CASSQPSTGGLSEQYF. CDR3 sequence (DNA): TGTGCCAGCAGCCAACCCTCGACAGGGGGCCTCTCCGAGCAGTACTTC. J is TRBJ2-7 and V is TRBV4-2, with TRBD1 matching over 10 bases. The CDR3 is 16 residues long. CDR1 and CDR2 from the germline V gene are LGHNA and YNFKEQ. J lost 6 bases, V lost 2 bases, and 10 bases had no gene match.

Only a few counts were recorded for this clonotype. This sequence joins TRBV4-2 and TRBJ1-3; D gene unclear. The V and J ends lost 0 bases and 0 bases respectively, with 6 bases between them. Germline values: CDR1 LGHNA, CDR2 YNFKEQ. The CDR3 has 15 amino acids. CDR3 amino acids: CASSQESISGNTIYF. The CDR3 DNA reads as TGTGCCAGCAGCCAAGAGTCCATCTCTGGAAACACCATATATTTT.

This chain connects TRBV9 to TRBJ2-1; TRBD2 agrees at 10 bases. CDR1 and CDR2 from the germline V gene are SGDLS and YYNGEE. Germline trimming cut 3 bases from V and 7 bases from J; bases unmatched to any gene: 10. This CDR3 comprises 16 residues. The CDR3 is CASSAVSGGAGNEQFF. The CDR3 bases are TGTGCCAGCAGCGCCGTAAGCGGGGGGGCTGGAAATGAGCAGTTCTTC. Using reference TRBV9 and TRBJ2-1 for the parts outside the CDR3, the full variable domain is DSGVTQTPKHLITATGQRVTLRCSPRSGDLSVYWYQQSLDQGLQFLIQYYNGEERAKGNILERFSAQQFPDLHSELNLSSLELGDSALYFCASSAVSGGAGNEQFFGPGTRLTVL.

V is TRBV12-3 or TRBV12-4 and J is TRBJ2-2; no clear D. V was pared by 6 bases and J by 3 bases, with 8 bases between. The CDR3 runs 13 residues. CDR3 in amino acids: CASRQLDTGELFF. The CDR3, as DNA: TGTGCCAGCAGACAATTGGACACCGGGGAGCTGTTTTTT.

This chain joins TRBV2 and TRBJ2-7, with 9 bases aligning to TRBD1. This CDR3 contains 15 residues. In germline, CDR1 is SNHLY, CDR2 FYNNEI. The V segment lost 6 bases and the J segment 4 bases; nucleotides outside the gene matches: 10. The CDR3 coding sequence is TGTGCCAGCAGCCTGGGACAGGGAGGCGGGTACGAGCAGTACTTC. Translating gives CASSLGQGGGYEQYF.

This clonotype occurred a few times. The CDR3 region is CASSLAGRQVYEQYF. DNA for the CDR3: TGTGCCAGCAGCTTAGCCGGACGACAGGTCTACGAGCAGTACTTC. The gene calls are TRBV7-2 and TRBJ2-7; the D gene is possibly TRBD1 (6 bases). The CDR3 loop spans 15 amino acids. Germline V gives CDR1 SGHTA, CDR2 FQGNSA. Trimming pared 0 bases from V and 3 bases from J, leaving 12 bases between.

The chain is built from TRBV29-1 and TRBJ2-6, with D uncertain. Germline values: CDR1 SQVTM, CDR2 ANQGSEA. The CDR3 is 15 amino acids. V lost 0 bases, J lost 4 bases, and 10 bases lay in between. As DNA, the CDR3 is TGCAGCGTTGAAGACGGTGGTGCCGGGGCCAACGTCCTGACTTTC. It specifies CSVEDGGAGANVLTF.

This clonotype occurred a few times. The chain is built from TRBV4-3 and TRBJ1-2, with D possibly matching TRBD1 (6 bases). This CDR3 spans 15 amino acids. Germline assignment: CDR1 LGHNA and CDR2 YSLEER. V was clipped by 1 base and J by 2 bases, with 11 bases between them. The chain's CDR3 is CASSQAGEGNYGYTF. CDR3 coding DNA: TGCGCCAGCAGCCAAGCAGGGGAGGGGAACTATGGCTACACCTTC.

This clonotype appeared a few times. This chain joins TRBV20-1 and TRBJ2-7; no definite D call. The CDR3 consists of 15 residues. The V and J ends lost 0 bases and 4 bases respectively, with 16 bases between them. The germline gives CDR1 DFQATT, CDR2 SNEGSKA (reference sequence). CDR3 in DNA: TGCAGTGCTAGAGATGGCTGGGGAAATAGTTACGAGCAGTACTTC. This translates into CSARDGWGNSYEQYF.

CDR3 amino acids: CASRAATYNEQFF. CDR3 sequence (DNA): TGCGCCAGCAGGGCAGCAACCTACAATGAGCAGTTCTTC. This chain uses TRBV5-1 with TRBJ2-1; D call uncertain. The CDR3 has 13 residues. V was trimmed by 5 bases and J by 2 bases, leaving 8 bases between them. Looked up from germline, CDR1 is SGHRS and CDR2 is YFSETQ. The full variable domain, in which reference TRBV5-1 and TRBJ2-1 provide the parts outside the CDR3, is KAGVTQTPRYLIKTRGQQVTLSCSPISGHRSVSWYQQTPGQGLQFLFEYFSETQRNKGNFPGRFSGRQFSNSRSEMNVSTLELGDSALYLCASRAATYNEQFFGPGTRLTVL.

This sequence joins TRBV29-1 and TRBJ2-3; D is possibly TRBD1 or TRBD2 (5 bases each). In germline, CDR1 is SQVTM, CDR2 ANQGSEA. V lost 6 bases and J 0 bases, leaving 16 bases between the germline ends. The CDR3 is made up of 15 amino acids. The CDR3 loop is CSVNRWDASTDTQYF. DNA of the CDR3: TGCAGCGTCAACAGATGGGACGCTAGCACAGATACGCAGTATTTT.

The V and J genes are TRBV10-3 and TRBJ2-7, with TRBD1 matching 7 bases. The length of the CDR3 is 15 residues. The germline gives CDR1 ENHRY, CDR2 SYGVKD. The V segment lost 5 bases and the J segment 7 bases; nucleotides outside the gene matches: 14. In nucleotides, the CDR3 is TGTGCCATCAGTCCCTCGGGGAACAGGGGCGGTGAGCAGTACTTC. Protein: CAISPSGNRGGEQYF.

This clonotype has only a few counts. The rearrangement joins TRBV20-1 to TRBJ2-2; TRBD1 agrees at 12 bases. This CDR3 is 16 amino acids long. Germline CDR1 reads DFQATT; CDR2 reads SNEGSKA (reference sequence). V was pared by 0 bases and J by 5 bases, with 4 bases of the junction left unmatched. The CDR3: CSAREGTGGRTGELFF. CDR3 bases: TGCAGTGCTAGAGAAGGGACAGGGGGCCGGACCGGGGAGCTGTTTTTT.

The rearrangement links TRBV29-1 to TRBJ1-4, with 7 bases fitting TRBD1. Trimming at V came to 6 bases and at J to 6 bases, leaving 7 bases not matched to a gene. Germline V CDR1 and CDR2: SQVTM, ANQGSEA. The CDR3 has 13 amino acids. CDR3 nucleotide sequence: TGCAGCGTCGCACAGGGGTGGGATGAAAAACTGTTTTTT. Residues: CSVAQGWDEKLFF.

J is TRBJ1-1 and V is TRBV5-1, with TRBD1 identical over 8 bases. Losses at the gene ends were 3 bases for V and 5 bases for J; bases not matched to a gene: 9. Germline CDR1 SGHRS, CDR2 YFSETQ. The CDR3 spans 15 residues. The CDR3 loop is CASSSTGQGRTEAFF. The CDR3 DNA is TGCGCCAGCAGCTCTACTGGACAGGGAAGGACTGAAGCTTTCTTT.

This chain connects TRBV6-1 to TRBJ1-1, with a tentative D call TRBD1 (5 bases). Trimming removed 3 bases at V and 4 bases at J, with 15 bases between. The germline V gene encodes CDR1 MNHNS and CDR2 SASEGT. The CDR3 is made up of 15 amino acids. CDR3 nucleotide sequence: TGTGCCAGCAGTGAGGGACCGGGGAGGCGCACTGAAGCTTTCTTT. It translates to CASSEGPGRRTEAFF.

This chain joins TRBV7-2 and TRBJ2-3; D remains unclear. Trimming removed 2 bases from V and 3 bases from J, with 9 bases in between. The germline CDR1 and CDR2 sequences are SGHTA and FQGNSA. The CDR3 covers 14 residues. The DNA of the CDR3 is TGTGCCAGCAGCTTACTTGCCCCAACAGATACGCAGTATTTT. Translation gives CASSLLAPTDTQYF.